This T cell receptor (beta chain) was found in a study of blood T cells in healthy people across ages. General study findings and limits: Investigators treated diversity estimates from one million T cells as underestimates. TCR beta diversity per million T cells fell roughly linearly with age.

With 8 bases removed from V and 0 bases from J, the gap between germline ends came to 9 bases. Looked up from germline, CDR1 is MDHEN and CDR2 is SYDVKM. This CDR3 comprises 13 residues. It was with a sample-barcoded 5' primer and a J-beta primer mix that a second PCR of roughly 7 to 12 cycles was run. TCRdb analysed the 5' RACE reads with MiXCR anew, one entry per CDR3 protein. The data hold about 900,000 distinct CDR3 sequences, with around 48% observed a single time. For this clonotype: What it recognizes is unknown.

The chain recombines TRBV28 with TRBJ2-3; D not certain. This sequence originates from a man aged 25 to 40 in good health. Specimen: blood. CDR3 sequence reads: CASYFPSTDTQYF. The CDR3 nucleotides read TGTGCCAGCTACTTCCCTAGCACAGATACGCAGTATTTT.